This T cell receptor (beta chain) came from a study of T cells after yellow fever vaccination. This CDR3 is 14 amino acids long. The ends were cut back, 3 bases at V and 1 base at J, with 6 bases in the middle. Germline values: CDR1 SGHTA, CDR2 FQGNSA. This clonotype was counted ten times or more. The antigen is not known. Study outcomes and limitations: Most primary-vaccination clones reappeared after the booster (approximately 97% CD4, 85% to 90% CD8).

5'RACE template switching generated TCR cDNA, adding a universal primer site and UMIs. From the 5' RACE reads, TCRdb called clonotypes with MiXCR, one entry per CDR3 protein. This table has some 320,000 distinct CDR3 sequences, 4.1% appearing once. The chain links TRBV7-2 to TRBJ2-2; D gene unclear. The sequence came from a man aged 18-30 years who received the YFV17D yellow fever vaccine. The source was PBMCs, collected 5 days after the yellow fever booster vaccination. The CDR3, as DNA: TGTGCCAGCAGCTTCCGTCTGAACACCGGGGAGCTGTTTTTT. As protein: CASSFRLNTGELFF.